This T cell receptor beta chain derives from a study of T cells in narcolepsy. About the study: Healthy controls were enrolled alongside patients with narcolepsy type 1 or type 2.

The assay was immunoSEQ multiplex PCR, and TCRdb's table has in-frame clones only and misses some. The data show roughly 34,000 clones, approximately 80% seen once. Study results and caveats: HCRT-specific and TRIB2-specific autoreactive clonotypes appeared among same-patient CSF and blood CD4+ clonotypes.

Notes on this clone: Its matching antigen is unknown.

With 6 bases clipped from V and 4 bases from J, the junction kept 4 bases outside the gene matches. The CDR3 has 15 amino acids. In germline, CDR1 is ENHRY, CDR2 SYGVKD. The receptor's source is a human donor with narcolepsy. The sample was CD45RA- memory CD4+ T cells from PBMCs. This rearrangement joins TRBV10-3 to TRBJ1-3, with TRBD1 matching over 12 bases. CDR3 DNA: TGTGCCATCAGAAGGGACAGGGGGCCCGGAAACACCATATATTTT. Translating it yields CAIRRDRGPGNTIYF.